These 5 T cell receptor beta chains were all obtained from the same sample, sequenced in a study of T cells in Graves' hyperthyroidism and ophthalmopathy. The CDR3 regions of TCR beta were amplified from RNA transcripts. The TCR CDR3 was amplified in a first-round RT-PCR using the HTBI primer set. A single record per CDR3 protein comes from TCRdb applying MiXCR to the multiplex PCR reads. The sample contains 100,000 to 140,000 distinct CDR3 sequences, approximately 15% of which appear only once. The source material was blood. These receptors all come from a woman aged 45-65 years with Graves' hyperthyroidism.

This clonotype was seen at least ten times. The chain employs TRBV5-1 and TRBJ2-3; the D is unclear. The germline gives CDR1 SGHRS, CDR2 YFSETQ. This CDR3 is built from 12 residues. The germline V and J ends were trimmed by 7 bases and 1 base, with 7 bases remaining between them. CDR3 bases: TGCGCCAGCCGCCCAGGCACAGATACGCAGTATTTT. Its protein product is CASRPGTDTQYF.

This clonotype has ten or more counts. This chain joins TRBV29-1 and TRBJ2-3; TRBD2 aligns across 11 bases. Germline CDR1 and CDR2: SQVTM and ANQGSEA. This CDR3 region has 16 residues. J gave up 4 bases and V 5 bases, and 11 bases lay outside the gene matches. The CDR3: CSVPGTSGPFPDTQYF. In DNA form, the CDR3 reads TGCAGCGTTCCAGGGACTAGCGGCCCTTTCCCAGATACGCAGTATTTT.

This clonotype was detected only a few times. This chain links TRBV2 with TRBJ2-1; D not resolved. Trimming pared 7 bases from V and 6 bases from J, leaving 10 bases between. The CDR3 contains 12 residues. Germline CDR1 SNHLY, CDR2 FYNNEI. The CDR3 DNA follows: TGTGCCAGCACCCGGAACGGCAATGAGCAGTTCTTC. It yields the protein CASTRNGNEQFF. Full variable domain (missing parts from reference TRBV2 and TRBJ2-1): EPEVTQTPSHQVTQMGQEVILRCVPISNHLYFYWYRQILGQKVEFLVSFYNNEISEKSEIFDDQFSVERPDGSNFTLKIRSTKLEDSAMYFCASTRNGNEQFFGPGTRLTVL.

The CDR3 region is CASSFRGATTEAFF. CDR3 nucleotides: TGTGCCAGCAGTTTCCGGGGGGCGACCACTGAAGCTTTCTTT. J is TRBJ1-1 and V is TRBV6-5; a possible D gene is TRBD1 (6 bases). V lost 4 bases and J lost 4, with 13 bases in between. Germline V gene sequence: CDR1 MNHEY, CDR2 SVGAGI. This CDR3 comprises 14 residues.

This chain links TRBV20-1 with TRBJ2-7, with D possibly matching TRBD2 (7 bases). This CDR3 has 12 amino acids. CDR1 is DFQATT, CDR2 SNEGSKA, per germline (reference sequence). Trimming shortened V by 7 bases and J by 5 bases, and 15 bases separated the two germline ends. For the CDR3, the DNA is TGCAGTGGGGGGGGGGGCCGGGACGAGCAGTACTTC. This codes for CSGGGGRDEQYF.